A single sample gave rise to the 3 T cell receptor beta chains below, sequenced in a study of T cells in Graves' hyperthyroidism and ophthalmopathy. The TCR beta CDR3 regions underwent amplification using RNA transcripts as the source. The primer set for the first-round RT-PCR of the TCR CDR3 was HTBI. TCRdb independently ran MiXCR on the multiplex PCR reads; one entry per CDR3 protein. The sample carries approximately 700,000 distinct CDR3 sequences, roughly 15% recorded once. The specimen was blood. The receptors were gathered from a man between 18 and 29 years old with Graves' hyperthyroidism.

This clonotype was observed a few times. V is TRBV7-8 and J is TRBJ1-2, with D possibly TRBD1 on 5 matching bases. The V gene's germline CDR1 is SGHVS and CDR2 FQNEAQ. This CDR3 contains 14 residues. V lost 5 bases to trimming and J lost 6 bases, with 16 bases between them. The CDR3 loop reads CASSLGPPRDGYTF. CDR3 nucleotides: TGTGCCAGCAGCCTGGGACCGCCCAGGGATGGCTACACCTTC.

In the case of this clonotype: A much larger clone differs by one base, so this may be a read error. The chain carries TRBV30 and TRBJ1-3, with TRBD1 as a possible D gene (6 bases). Trimming removed 4 bases at V and 4 bases at J, with 17 bases between. Germline assignment: CDR1 GTSNPN and CDR2 SVGIG (reference sequence). The CDR3 loop spans 15 amino acids. The CDR3 nucleotides read TGTGCCTGGAAGAGACAGGAGAATGGCGGAAACACCATATATTTT. Protein sequence: CAWKRQENGGNTIYF.

The V call is TRBV20-1, the J call TRBJ2-2; TRBD2 matches 12 bases. CDR3 length: 14 residues. J lost 6 bases, V lost 3 bases, and 2 bases had no gene match. Germline CDR1 and CDR2: DFQATT and SNEGSKA (reference sequence). In nucleotides, the CDR3 is TGCAGTGCTAGCCTAGCGGGAGGGGCCGGGGAGCTGTTTTTT. This sequence encodes CSASLAGGAGELFF.